The 12 T cell receptor beta chains below come from one sample, sequenced in a study of regulatory T cells in long-lasting Graves disease. Relying on iRepertoire HTBI primers and Arm-PCR of CDR3 regions, the team built TCR beta libraries. Each CDR3 protein gets one entry after TCRdb re-called the multiplex PCR reads with MiXCR. Of 500,000 to 700,000 distinct CDR3 sequences listed, around 30% are singletons. Time point described: persistent/refractory GD, antithyroid drugs over 5 years with positive TRAb. PBMC-extracted RNA yielded the TCR library. Sequencing was performed on peripheral blood mononuclear cells (PBMCs), taken when the disease was refractory, from a patient treated with antithyroid drugs. These receptors were taken from a female donor with Graves disease.

The chain has TRBV7-2 and TRBJ2-5; unclear D gene. Germline V gene data show CDR1 as SGHTA and CDR2 as FQGNSA. The CDR3 totals 14 residues. The V end was cut by 3 bases, the J end by 5 bases, with 13 bases between. As DNA, the CDR3 is TGTGCCAGCAGCTTCGATCGGAGATCGGAGACCCAGTACTTC. Residues: CASSFDRRSETQYF.

In this sample, this clonotype turned up many times. V and J are TRBV12-3 or TRBV12-4 and TRBJ2-5; possible D gene TRBD2, 6 bases. Trimming took 6 bases from V and 7 from J, leaving 9 bases between them. The CDR3 extends over 11 amino acids. CDR3 residues: CASSPGGTQYF. The CDR3 DNA sequence: TGTGCCAGCAGCCCCGGGGGGACCCAGTACTTC.

The gene calls are TRBV5-1 and TRBJ1-1; TRBD1 matches at 10 bases. V was pared by 4 bases and J by 3 bases, with 12 bases of the junction left unmatched. The CDR3 consists of 17 residues. Per germline, CDR1 SGHRS and CDR2 YFSETQ. The DNA of the CDR3 is TGCGCCAGCAGCGCAGGGTCCGGGACAGGGGTTTACACTGAAGCTTTCTTT. Amino acid sequence: CASSAGSGTGVYTEAFF. Using reference TRBV5-1 and TRBJ1-1 for the parts outside the CDR3, the full variable domain is KAGVTQTPRYLIKTRGQQVTLSCSPISGHRSVSWYQQTPGQGLQFLFEYFSETQRNKGNFPGRFSGRQFSNSRSEMNVSTLELGDSALYLCASSAGSGTGVYTEAFFGQGTRLTVV.

As to this clonotype: The conserved phenylalanine or tryptophan is not found at the CDR3 terminus, so this likely reflects a read error. The CDR3 nucleotides read TGTGCCAGCAGCTCTACCATTTGGGGCGACAGGGAAGAGACCCAGTACCTC. It encodes CASSSTIWGDREETQYL. V gene TRBV5-6 combines with J gene TRBJ2-5, with 7 bases identical to TRBD1. V lost 3 bases and J lost 3; bases outside the gene matches: 14. The CDR3 spans 17 residues. Germline lookup yields CDR1 SGHDT and CDR2 YYEEEE.

The V and J genes are TRBV6-1 and TRBJ1-5, with 10 nucleotides matching TRBD1. Per germline, CDR1 MNHNS and CDR2 SASEGT. The length of the CDR3 is 20 residues. Trimming removed 5 bases from V and 0 bases from J; junction bases left unmatched: 16. CDR3 loop: CASSYALGQGVRNSNQPQHF. CDR3 sequence (DNA): TGTGCCAGCAGTTACGCATTAGGACAGGGGGTAAGGAATAGCAATCAGCCCCAGCATTTT.

The rearrangement links TRBV11-2 to TRBJ1-1; tentative D call: TRBD1 (6 bases). CDR3 length: 14 amino acids. Germline CDR1 SGHAT, CDR2 FQNNGV. Trimming shortened V by 4 bases and J by 1 base, and 10 bases separated the two germline ends. The CDR3 sequence is CASSYRAGNTEAFF. CDR3 nucleotide sequence: TGTGCCAGCAGCTACAGGGCCGGGAACACTGAAGCTTTCTTT.

The genes are TRBV27 and TRBJ1-6, with D tentatively TRBD1 (6 bases). The CDR3 has 12 residues. Trimming cost V 5 bases and J 10 bases, with 9 bases left between them. Germline V gene data show CDR1 as MNHEY and CDR2 as SMNVEV (reference sequence). CDR3 loop: CASSPGASPLHF. In nucleotides, the CDR3 is TGTGCCAGCAGTCCAGGGGCCTCACCCCTCCACTTT.

Only a few counts were recorded for this clonotype. J is TRBJ2-2 and V is TRBV28, with D possibly being TRBD1 or TRBD2 (6 bases each). The CDR3 extends over 15 amino acids. Trimming removed 3 bases at V and 4 bases at J, with 12 bases between. The germline V gene encodes CDR1 MDHEN and CDR2 SYDVKM. CDR3 nucleotides: TGTGCCAGCAGTTTGGGGGGCGGAGGCACCGGGGAGCTGTTTTTT. Amino acid sequence: CASSLGGGGTGELFF.

This clonotype has just a few counts. The genes are TRBV9 and TRBJ1-2, with D possibly TRBD1 on 5 matching bases. The germline gives CDR1 SGDLS, CDR2 YYNGEE. V was clipped by 3 bases and J by 2 bases, with 8 bases between them. CDR3 length: 13 residues. CDR3 amino acids: CASSAGANYGYTF. CDR3 sequence (DNA): TGTGCCAGCAGCGCCGGGGCCAACTATGGCTACACCTTC.

V is TRBV11-2 and J is TRBJ2-5; 8 bases fit TRBD2. V gave up 7 bases and J gave up 1 base; unmatched junction bases: 14. Germline V gene data show CDR1 as SGHAT and CDR2 as FQNNGV. The CDR3 length is 17 residues. The CDR3 bases are TGTGCCAGCAATTGGGGGTTGGGTAGCGGGGCCCAAGAGACCCAGTACTTC. This translates into CASNWGLGSGAQETQYF.

V gene TRBV9 combines with J gene TRBJ1-1; no clear D. V was clipped by 4 bases and J by 0 bases, with 13 bases between them. Per germline, CDR1 SGDLS and CDR2 YYNGEE. The CDR3 covers 15 residues. CDR3 nucleotides: TGTGCCAGCAGCCAATGGCTGGGAATGAACACTGAAGCTTTCTTT. It translates to CASSQWLGMNTEAFF.

V and J are TRBV7-9 and TRBJ1-6; TRBD1 matches 8 bases. The germline V gene has CDR1 SEHNR and CDR2 FQNEAQ (reference sequence). With 4 bases clipped from V and 10 bases from J, the junction kept 9 bases outside the gene matches. The CDR3 extends over 15 amino acids. The DNA of the CDR3 is TGTGCCAGCAGCTCGCAGGGGGCGCAGGGGTCACCCCTCCACTTT. Encoded protein: CASSSQGAQGSPLHF.